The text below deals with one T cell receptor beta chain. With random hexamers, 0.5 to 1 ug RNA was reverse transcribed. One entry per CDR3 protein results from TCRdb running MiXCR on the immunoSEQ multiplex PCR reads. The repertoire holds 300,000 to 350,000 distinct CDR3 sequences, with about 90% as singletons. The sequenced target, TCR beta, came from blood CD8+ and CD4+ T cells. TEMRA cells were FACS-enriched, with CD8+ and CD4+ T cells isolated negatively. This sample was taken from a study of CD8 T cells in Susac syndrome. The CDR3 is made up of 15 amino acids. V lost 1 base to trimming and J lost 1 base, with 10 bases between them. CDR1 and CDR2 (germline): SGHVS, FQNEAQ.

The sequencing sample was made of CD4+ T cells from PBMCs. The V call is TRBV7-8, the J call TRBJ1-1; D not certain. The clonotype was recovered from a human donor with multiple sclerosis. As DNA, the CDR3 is TGTGCCAGCAGCTTAGGGGCGGGAACGAACACTGAAGCTTTCTTT. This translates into CASSLGAGTNTEAFF.